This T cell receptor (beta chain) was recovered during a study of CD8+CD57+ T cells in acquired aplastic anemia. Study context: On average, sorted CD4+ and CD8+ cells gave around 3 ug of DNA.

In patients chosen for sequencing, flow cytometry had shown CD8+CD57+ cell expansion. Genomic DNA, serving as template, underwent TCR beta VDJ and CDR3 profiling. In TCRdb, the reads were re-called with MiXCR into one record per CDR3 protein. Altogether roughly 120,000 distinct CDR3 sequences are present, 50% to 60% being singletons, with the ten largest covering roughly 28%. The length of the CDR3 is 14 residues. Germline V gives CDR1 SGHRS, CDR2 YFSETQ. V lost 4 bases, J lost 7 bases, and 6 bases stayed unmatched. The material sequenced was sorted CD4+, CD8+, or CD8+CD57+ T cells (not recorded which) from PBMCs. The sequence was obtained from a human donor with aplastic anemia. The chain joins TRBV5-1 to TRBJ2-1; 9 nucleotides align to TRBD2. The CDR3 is CASSMGLAGNEQFF. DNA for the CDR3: TGCGCCAGCAGCATGGGACTAGCTGGGAATGAGCAGTTCTTC.